These 30 T cell receptor beta chains were sequenced from one sample in a study of post-analysis software for immune sequencing data. Study findings and constraints: A handful of TRBV segments were significantly more frequent in patients than in controls. TRBV5-6, TRBV5-1 and TRBV20-1 were among these segments.

These receptors are not linked to any known antigen. Built from TCR beta cDNA, the libraries had unique molecular identifiers in them. Each CDR3 protein is one row after TCRdb ran MiXCR on the PCR reads. The table has under 650,000 distinct CDR3 sequences, 44% seen once. Sequenced sample: blood. The receptors derive from a girl aged 5-17 years with multiple sclerosis.

V usage is TRBV5-1 and J usage is TRBJ1-2; tentatively, D is TRBD1 (5 bases). Germline V CDR1 and CDR2: SGHRS, YFSETQ. Trimming shortened V by 0 bases and J by 4 bases, and 16 bases separated the two germline ends. The CDR3 extends over 16 amino acids. Here the CDR3 reads CASSLGGRDYLYGYTF. As DNA, the CDR3 is TGCGCCAGCAGCTTGGGGGGCAGGGACTACCTCTATGGCTACACCTTC.

This clonotype was seen a few times. The chain links TRBV27 to TRBJ2-5; 8 bases are shared with TRBD2. V trimming: 5 bases; J trimming: 5 bases; junction bases outside the gene matches: 10. The length of the CDR3 is 15 residues. CDR1 and CDR2 from the germline V gene are MNHEY and SMNVEV (reference sequence). The chain's CDR3 is CASSPLTGGRETQYF. The CDR3 region has the DNA TGTGCCAGCAGTCCTCTTACGGGGGGGCGGGAGACCCAGTACTTC.

This sequence joins TRBV12-3 or TRBV12-4 and TRBJ1-1; D is undetermined. The V end lost 6 bases, the J end lost 1 base, and 9 bases lay between the germline ends. This CDR3 is built from 13 residues. CDR3: CASRIRRNTEAFF. The CDR3 DNA sequence: TGTGCCAGCAGGATAAGGAGGAACACTGAAGCTTTCTTT.

This clonotype was seen a handful of times. V and J are TRBV5-6 and TRBJ2-5; D is undetermined. From germline, CDR1 is SGHDT and CDR2 YYEEEE. Trimming cost V 0 bases and J 0 bases, with 6 bases left between them. This CDR3 has 14 residues. The CDR3 region is CASSLGLNQETQYF. CDR3 coding DNA: TGTGCCAGCAGCTTGGGACTGAACCAAGAGACCCAGTACTTC.

This chain joins TRBV20-1 and TRBJ2-7, with 11 bases identical to TRBD1. This CDR3 spans 16 amino acids. V dropped 2 bases and J dropped 3; count of bases not matched to a gene: 9. In germline, CDR1 is DFQATT, CDR2 SNEGSKA (reference sequence). CDR3 in DNA: TGCAGTGCTAGAACATCGGACAGGGGGCCCCGCTACGAGCAGTACTTC. It codes for CSARTSDRGPRYEQYF.

The CDR3 bases are TGTGCCAGCAGTCCATATGGGACTAGCGGGGATAATGAGCAGTTCTTC. Protein sequence: CASSPYGTSGDNEQFF. The chain joins TRBV6-2 or TRBV6-3 to TRBJ2-1; 13 positions agree with TRBD2. The V and J ends lost 5 bases and 7 bases, in that order; junction bases with no gene match: 8. The germline V gene encodes CDR1 MNHEY and CDR2 SVGEGT. CDR3 length: 16 residues.

The gene calls are TRBV5-6 and TRBJ1-1; TRBD1 agrees at 8 bases. The length of the CDR3 is 14 residues. Germline V gene data show CDR1 as SGHDT and CDR2 as YYEEEE. J lost 5 bases, V lost 4 bases, and 7 bases had no gene match. CDR3 nucleotides: TGTGCCAGCAGCCTGGACAGGGAGTTGACTGAAGCTTTCTTT. Its translation is CASSLDRELTEAFF.

This chain links TRBV5-5 with TRBJ2-5, with TRBD1 matching over 8 bases. The J call may be incorrect, as the DNA end agrees better with TRBJ2-7. Germline loops: CDR1 SGHKS, CDR2 YYEKEE (reference sequence). The CDR3 spans 13 residues. The CDR3 sequence: CASRFTGGGEQYF. The CDR3 bases are TGTGCCAGCAGGTTTACAGGGGGAGGCGAGCAGTACTTC.

The chain is built from TRBV4-1 and TRBJ1-2; D remains unclear. The CDR3 has 16 amino acids. The germline V gene has CDR1 MGHRA and CDR2 YSYEKL. V dropped 0 bases and J dropped 0 bases, with 11 bases sitting between them. The CDR3: CASSQDGGSPNYGYTF. CDR3 DNA: TGCGCCAGCAGCCAAGATGGCGGCAGTCCTAACTATGGCTACACCTTC.

The genes are TRBV15 and TRBJ1-4; perhaps TRBD1 as D (5 bases). Trimming stripped 5 bases from V and 6 bases from J, with 19 bases between. The CDR3 consists of 16 residues. Germline CDR1 LNHNV, CDR2 YYDKDF (reference sequence). CDR3 in amino acids: CATSGLRRGRDEKLFF. The DNA for the CDR3 is TGTGCCACCAGCGGGCTAAGGAGGGGCCGGGATGAAAAACTGTTTTTT.

J is TRBJ2-4 and V is TRBV5-1; TRBD1 might be the D (6 bases). The J call may be in error: the DNA end matches TRBJ2-7 better. This CDR3 comprises 14 residues. Germline CDR1 is SGHRS and CDR2 is YFSETQ. CDR3 residues: CASSLQGERGEQYF. As DNA, the CDR3 is TGCGCCAGCAGCTTACAGGGAGAAAGGGGCGAGCAGTACTTC.

A remark on this clonotype: The junction shows a germline mismatch at one end, possibly a read error. The chain recombines TRBV12-3 or TRBV12-4 with TRBJ2-3; no definite D call. The CDR3 totals 17 residues. The CDR3 loop reads CASSSGPELMGADTQYF. The CDR3 DNA is TGTGCCAGCAGTTCCGGACCAGAGCTAATGGGCGCAGACACGCAGTATTTT.

This clonotype was observed a few times. The rearrangement uses TRBV20-1 and TRBJ1-2; no clear D. Trimming stripped 4 bases from V and 2 bases from J, with 11 bases between. This CDR3 comprises 13 residues. The V gene's germline CDR1 is DFQATT and CDR2 SNEGSKA (reference sequence). Written as DNA, the CDR3 is TGCAGTGCTACCACACCCGGGAACTATGGCTACACCTTC. Its translation is CSATTPGNYGYTF.

The V gene is TRBV10-3, the J gene TRBJ1-4; TRBD1 might be the D (5 bases). Germline CDR1 ENHRY, CDR2 SYGVKD. The CDR3 totals 17 residues. V dropped 1 base and J dropped 5 bases, with 17 bases sitting between them. The CDR3 spells CAISEFGTVSGNEKLFF. CDR3 nucleotides: TGTGCCATCAGTGAGTTTGGGACGGTGTCCGGGAATGAAAAACTGTTTTTT.

A remark on this clonotype: The junction shows a germline mismatch at one end, possibly a read error. The CDR3, as DNA: TGTGCCAGCAGCCCGCGCGCCCGTACGGTGAACACTGAGGCTTTCTTT. It specifies CASSPRARTVNTEAFF. The J gene is TRBJ1-1, the V gene TRBV11-3; D is undetermined. CDR1 SGHNT and CDR2 YENEEA come from the germline V gene. The CDR3 runs 16 residues. Looking up the rest from reference TRBV11-3 and TRBJ1-1 gives the full variable domain: EAGVVQSPRYKIIEKKQPVAFWCNPISGHNTLYWYLQNLGQGPELLIRYENEEAVDDSQLPKDRFSAERLKGVDSTLKIQPAELGDSAVYLCASSPRARTVNTEAFFGQGTRLTVV.

The chain has TRBV11-2 and TRBJ1-2, with no clear D. V was shortened by 9 bases and J by 5 bases, with 19 bases between the two germline ends. The CDR3 extends over 14 amino acids. Germline lookup yields CDR1 SGHAT and CDR2 FQNNGV. CDR3: CASSTSISGYGYTF. Written as DNA, the CDR3 is TGTGCCAGTAGCACCTCAATCTCTGGGTATGGCTACACCTTC.

This clonotype was counted only a few times. This chain uses TRBV5-4 with TRBJ1-6, with a weak D call TRBD1 (5 bases). Germline CDR1 and CDR2: SGHNT and YYREEE (reference sequence). The CDR3 length is 16 residues. Between the trimmed V and J ends, which lost 5 bases and 7 bases, there was a span of 19 bases. As DNA, the CDR3 is TGTGCCAGCAGAACTATGGGGACCGGGGAAAATTCACCCCTCCACTTT. Translation gives CASRTMGTGENSPLHF.

This clonotype has just a few counts. The gene calls are TRBV6-6 and TRBJ2-7, with D possibly being TRBD1 (6 bases). V was shortened by 6 bases and J by 2 bases, with 14 bases between the two germline ends. CDR1 is MNHNY, CDR2 SVGAGI, per germline (reference sequence). The CDR3 contains 14 residues. CDR3 sequence: CASRGTLDPYEQYF. In DNA, the CDR3 is TGTGCCAGCAGAGGGACACTTGATCCCTACGAGCAGTACTTC.

The sample holds a few counts of this clonotype. This chain links TRBV7-2 with TRBJ2-3; no firm D call. Trimming removed 1 base from V and 2 bases from J, with 10 bases in between. The CDR3 is made up of 15 amino acids. Germline assignment: CDR1 SGHTA and CDR2 FQGNSA. CDR3 in DNA: TGTGCCAGCAGCTTAGGACACGGAACCACAGATACGCAGTATTTT. It specifies CASSLGHGTTDTQYF.

This clonotype was seen more than once but under ten times. The gene calls are TRBV6-5 and TRBJ2-5, with 9 nucleotides matching TRBD1. This CDR3 is 14 amino acids long. Germline CDR1 reads MNHEY; CDR2 reads SVGAGI. Losses at the gene ends were 4 bases for V and 5 bases for J; bases not matched to a gene: 5. The CDR3 reads CASSLQGAGETQYF. The CDR3 DNA sequence: TGTGCCAGCAGTTTACAGGGGGCAGGGGAGACCCAGTACTTC.

This clonotype has just one count. The chain employs TRBV15 and TRBJ2-1, with unresolved D. V was trimmed by 5 bases and J by 6 bases, leaving 11 bases between them. CDR1 is LNHNV and CDR2 is YYDKDF in the germline V gene (reference sequence). The CDR3 has 13 residues. As DNA, the CDR3 is TGTGCCACCAGCCCGAGACAATGCAATGAGCAGTTCTTC. Translation gives CATSPRQCNEQFF.

This clonotype was counted only a few times. The rearrangement uses TRBV12-3 or TRBV12-4 and TRBJ2-7; possibly TRBD1 for D (6 bases). The V end lost 4 bases, the J end lost 3 bases, and 16 bases lay between the germline ends. This CDR3 contains 15 residues. The CDR3: CASSSDRSGFYEQYF. The CDR3 nucleotides are TGTGCCAGCAGTTCCGACAGGAGTGGATTCTACGAGCAGTACTTC.

Concerning this clonotype: The junction differs from germline at one of its ends, possibly a read error. The rearrangement uses TRBV7-3 and TRBJ2-6; either TRBD1 or TRBD2 may supply D (6 bases each). Germline lookup yields CDR1 SGHTA and CDR2 FQGTGA. This CDR3 has 15 amino acids. The CDR3 sequence is CASSPGGFGANVPTF. The CDR3 coding sequence is TGTGCCAGCAGCCCCGGGGGCTTTGGGGCCAACGTCCCGACTTTC.

This chain joins TRBV5-1 and TRBJ2-3, with D possibly TRBD1 on 6 matching bases. Germline CDR1 is SGHRS and CDR2 is YFSETQ. CDR3 length: 14 amino acids. With 4 bases removed from V and 4 bases from J, the gap between germline ends came to 13 bases. CDR3 sequence (DNA): TGCGCCAGCAGCGTGGGCCAGGGGTCAGATACGCAGTATTTT. It translates to CASSVGQGSDTQYF.

The rearrangement links TRBV12-3 or TRBV12-4 to TRBJ2-6; D possibly corresponds to TRBD1 (6 bases). Trimming removed 3 bases at V and 4 bases at J, with 16 bases between. This CDR3 has 17 amino acids. Here the CDR3 reads CASSFLAGERGANVLTF. The CDR3 DNA is TGTGCCAGCAGTTTTCTGGCAGGGGAAAGAGGGGCCAACGTCCTGACTTTC.

The rearrangement links TRBV3-1 to TRBJ1-6; D might be TRBD1 (6 bases). The CDR3 covers 16 residues. V lost 5 bases and J 6 bases, leaving 17 bases between the germline ends. Germline CDR1 reads LGHDT; CDR2 reads YNNKEL (reference sequence). CDR3 sequence: CASSYRVISGNSPLHF. The CDR3 bases are TGTGCCAGCAGCTACAGGGTAATCAGTGGTAATTCACCCCTCCACTTT. The entire variable domain, with the rest obtained from reference TRBV3-1 and TRBJ1-6, is as follows: DTAVSQTPKYLVTQMGNDKSIKCEQNLGHDTMYWYKQDSKKFLKIMFSYNNKELIINETVPNRFSPKSPDKAHLNLHINSLELGDSAVYFCASSYRVISGNSPLHFGNGTRLTVT.

The CDR3 reads CSGGGFRGEAFF. For the CDR3, the DNA is TGCAGCGGGGGGGGGTTTCGTGGTGAAGCTTTCTTT. This chain uses TRBV29-1 with TRBJ1-1; TRBD1 is a possible D gene (5 bases). CDR1 and CDR2 (germline): SQVTM, ANQGSEA. The CDR3 totals 12 residues. V lost 7 bases, J lost 7 bases, and 16 bases lay in between.

This clonotype showed up just a few times. The V call is TRBV20-1, the J call TRBJ1-1; 7 bases are a match to TRBD1. Germline values: CDR1 DFQATT, CDR2 SNEGSKA (reference sequence). V shed 3 bases, J shed 3 bases, and the junction held 4 bases outside the gene matches. The CDR3 is made up of 13 amino acids. The CDR3 DNA follows: TGCAGTGCTAGCTCCGACAGGGACACTGAAGCTTTCTTT. Residues: CSASSDRDTEAFF.

The rearrangement links TRBV3-1 to TRBJ2-7, with a weak D call TRBD1 (5 bases). Germline loops: CDR1 LGHDT, CDR2 YNNKEL (reference sequence). This CDR3 comprises 18 residues. Trimming removed 0 bases at V and 0 bases at J, with 18 bases between. Here the CDR3 reads CASSQEFLWTLSSYEQYF. The CDR3 DNA follows: TGTGCCAGCAGCCAAGAATTCCTATGGACACTGAGCTCCTACGAGCAGTACTTC.

V and J are TRBV6-4 and TRBJ2-3; 9 positions agree with TRBD2. Losses at the gene ends were 2 bases for V and 3 bases for J; bases not matched to a gene: 6. The CDR3 spans 16 residues. Germline V gives CDR1 MRHNA, CDR2 SNTAGT. In nucleotides, the CDR3 is TGTGCCAGCAGTGACCTCGGGACTAGCTTAACAGATACGCAGTATTTT. Translating it yields CASSDLGTSLTDTQYF.